The sequence of this T cell receptor (beta chain) was determined in a study of T cell changes during pregnancy in multiple sclerosis. Germline values: CDR1 MNHEY, CDR2 SMNVEV (reference sequence). Between the trimmed V and J ends, which lost 7 bases and 5 bases, there was a span of 15 bases. The CDR3 totals 14 residues. Assay: immunoSEQ multiplex PCR; the TCRdb copy retains only in-frame clones and omits some. Here the sample spans about 46,000 clones, 75% to 95% being singletons. This specimen was CD8+ T cells from peripheral blood mononuclear cells, taken after pregnancy. The genes are TRBV27 and TRBJ2-1; D is unresolved. This clonotype was obtained from a female donor with multiple sclerosis, enrolled in a pregnancy study. The CDR3 DNA is TGTGCCAGCACTAAAAATGGGCACCACAATGAGCAGTTCTTC. Protein product: CASTKNGHHNEQFF.